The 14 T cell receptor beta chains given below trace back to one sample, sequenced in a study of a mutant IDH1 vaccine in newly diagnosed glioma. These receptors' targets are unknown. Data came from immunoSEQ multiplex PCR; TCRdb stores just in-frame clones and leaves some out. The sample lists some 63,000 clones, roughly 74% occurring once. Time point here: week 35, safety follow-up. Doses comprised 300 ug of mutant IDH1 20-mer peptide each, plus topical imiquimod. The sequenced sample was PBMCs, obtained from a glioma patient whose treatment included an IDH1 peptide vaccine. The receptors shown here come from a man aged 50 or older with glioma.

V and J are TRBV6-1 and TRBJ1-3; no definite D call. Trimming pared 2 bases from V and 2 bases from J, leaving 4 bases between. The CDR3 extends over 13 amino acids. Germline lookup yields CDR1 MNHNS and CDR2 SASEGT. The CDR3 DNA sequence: TGTGCCAGCAGTGAAAGTCCTGGAAACACCATATATTTT. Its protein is CASSESPGNTIYF.

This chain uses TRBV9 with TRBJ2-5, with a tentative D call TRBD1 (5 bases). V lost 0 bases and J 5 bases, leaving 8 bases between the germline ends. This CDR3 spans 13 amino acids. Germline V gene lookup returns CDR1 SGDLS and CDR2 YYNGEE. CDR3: CASSVAPGETQYF. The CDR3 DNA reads TGTGCCAGCAGCGTAGCTCCAGGGGAGACCCAGTACTTC. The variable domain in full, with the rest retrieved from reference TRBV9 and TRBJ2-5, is DSGVTQTPKHLITATGQRVTLRCSPRSGDLSVYWYQQSLDQGLQFLIQYYNGEERAKGNILERFSAQQFPDLHSELNLSSLELGDSALYFCASSVAPGETQYFGPGTRLLVL.

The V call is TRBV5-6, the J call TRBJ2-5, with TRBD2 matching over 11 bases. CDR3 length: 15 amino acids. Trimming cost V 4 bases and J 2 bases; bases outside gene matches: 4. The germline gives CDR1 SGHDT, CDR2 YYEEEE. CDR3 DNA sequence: TGTGCCAGCAGCACCTTAGCGGGGGGGCAAGAGACCCAGTACTTC. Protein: CASSTLAGGQETQYF.

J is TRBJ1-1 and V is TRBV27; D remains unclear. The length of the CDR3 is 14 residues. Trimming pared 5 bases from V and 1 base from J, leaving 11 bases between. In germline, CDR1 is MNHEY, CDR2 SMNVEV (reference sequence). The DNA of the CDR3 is TGTGCCAGCAGTGCCGTACTGGGGAACACTGAAGCTTTCTTT. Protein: CASSAVLGNTEAFF.

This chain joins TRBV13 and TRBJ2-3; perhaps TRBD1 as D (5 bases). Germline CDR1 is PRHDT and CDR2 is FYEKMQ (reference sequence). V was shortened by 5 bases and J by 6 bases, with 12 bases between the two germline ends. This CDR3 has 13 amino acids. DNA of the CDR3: TGTGCCAGCAGCCCACTTACAGGCGATACGCAGTATTTT. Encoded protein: CASSPLTGDTQYF.

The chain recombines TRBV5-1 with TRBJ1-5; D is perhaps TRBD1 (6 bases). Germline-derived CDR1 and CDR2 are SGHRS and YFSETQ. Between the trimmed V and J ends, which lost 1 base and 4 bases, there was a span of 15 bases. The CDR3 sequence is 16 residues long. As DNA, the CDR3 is TGCGCCAGCAGCTTGTCGGGGGGCGACTATAATCAGCCCCAGCATTTT. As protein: CASSLSGGDYNQPQHF.

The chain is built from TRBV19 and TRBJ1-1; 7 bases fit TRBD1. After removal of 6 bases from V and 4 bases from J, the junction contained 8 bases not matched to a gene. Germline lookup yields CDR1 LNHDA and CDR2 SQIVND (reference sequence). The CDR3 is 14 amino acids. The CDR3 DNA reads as TGTGCCAGTAGCAAAGCCTACAGGGGCACTGAAGCTTTCTTT. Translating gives CASSKAYRGTEAFF.

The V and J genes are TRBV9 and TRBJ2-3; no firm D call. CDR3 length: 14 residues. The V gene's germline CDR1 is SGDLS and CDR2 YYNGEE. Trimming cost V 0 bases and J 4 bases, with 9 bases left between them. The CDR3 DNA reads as TGTGCCAGCAGCGTAGGATCGGTCGCAGATACGCAGTATTTT. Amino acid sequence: CASSVGSVADTQYF.

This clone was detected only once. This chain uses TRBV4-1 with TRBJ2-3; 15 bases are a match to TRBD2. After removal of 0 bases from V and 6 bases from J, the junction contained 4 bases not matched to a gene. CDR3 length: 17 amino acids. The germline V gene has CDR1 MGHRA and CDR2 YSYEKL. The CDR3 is CASSQEGLAGGRDTQYF. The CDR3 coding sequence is TGCGCCAGCAGCCAAGAGGGACTAGCGGGGGGTAGGGATACGCAGTATTTT.

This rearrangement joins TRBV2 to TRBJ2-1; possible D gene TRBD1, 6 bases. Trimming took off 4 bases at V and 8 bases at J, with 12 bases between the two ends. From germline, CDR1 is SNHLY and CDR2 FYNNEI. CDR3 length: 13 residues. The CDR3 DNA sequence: TGTGCCAGCAGTGGCTCCGGGACATATGAGCAGTTCTTC. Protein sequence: CASSGSGTYEQFF.

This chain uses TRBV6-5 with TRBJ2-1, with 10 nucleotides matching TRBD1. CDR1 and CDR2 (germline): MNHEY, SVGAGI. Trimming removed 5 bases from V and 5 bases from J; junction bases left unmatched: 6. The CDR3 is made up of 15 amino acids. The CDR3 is CASSLGQGMNNEQFF. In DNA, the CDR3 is TGTGCCAGCAGTCTGGGACAGGGGATGAACAATGAGCAGTTCTTC.

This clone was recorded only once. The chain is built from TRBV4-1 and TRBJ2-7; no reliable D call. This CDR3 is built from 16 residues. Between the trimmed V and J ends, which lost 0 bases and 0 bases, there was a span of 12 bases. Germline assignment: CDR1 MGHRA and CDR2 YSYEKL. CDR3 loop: CASSQEPEASSYEQYF. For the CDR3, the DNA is TGCGCCAGCAGCCAAGAGCCAGAGGCTTCCTCCTACGAGCAGTACTTC.

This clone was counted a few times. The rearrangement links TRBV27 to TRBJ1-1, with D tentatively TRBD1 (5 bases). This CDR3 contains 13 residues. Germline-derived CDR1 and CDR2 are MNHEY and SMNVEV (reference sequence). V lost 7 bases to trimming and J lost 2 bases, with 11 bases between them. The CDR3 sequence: CASTPGGNTEAFF. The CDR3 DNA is TGTGCCAGCACTCCGGGGGGAAACACTGAAGCTTTCTTT.

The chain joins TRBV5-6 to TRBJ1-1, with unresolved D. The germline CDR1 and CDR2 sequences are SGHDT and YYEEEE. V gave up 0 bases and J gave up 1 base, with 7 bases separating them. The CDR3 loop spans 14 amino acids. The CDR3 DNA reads TGTGCCAGCAGCTTGGTTGGAAAGAACACTGAAGCTTTCTTT. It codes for CASSLVGKNTEAFF.